This is a list of T cell receptor beta chains from one sample in a study of blood T cell repertoires in COVID-19. Using immunoSEQ multiplex PCR, the repertoire was profiled, and TCRdb retains in-frame clones only, with some absent. Of some 39,000 clones in the sample, 70% to 90% were seen once. The sequenced material came from peripheral blood. These TCRs come from a man aged 40-50 years with active COVID-19. CDR3s include the opening cysteine and the closing phenylalanine or tryptophan. The order of the fields is D gene, V gene, J gene, clone size, CDR3 protein, CDR3 DNA. D genes are given only for firm matches. The size field is filled for only some rows; it gives once, few, many or a size class.

D gene: TRBD1
V gene: TRBV10-3
J gene: TRBJ1-1
clone size: .
CDR3 protein: CAISRTGPMNTEAFF
CDR3 DNA: TGTGCCATCAGTCGGACAGGGCCCATGAACACTGAAGCTTTCTTT

D gene: .
V gene: TRBV27
J gene: TRBJ2-4
clone size: few
CDR3 protein: CASSLTSSGDIQYF
CDR3 DNA: TGTGCCAGCAGTTTAACCTCCTCCGGGGACATTCAGTACTTC

D gene: TRBD2
V gene: TRBV4-1
J gene: TRBJ2-1
clone size: .
CDR3 protein: CASSQGPRASGYNEQFF
CDR3 DNA: TGCGCCAGCAGCCAAGGTCCCCGGGCTAGCGGCTACAATGAGCAGTTCTTC

D gene: TRBD2
V gene: TRBV4-2
J gene: TRBJ2-1
clone size: .
CDR3 protein: CASSQASGTFSYNEQFF
CDR3 DNA: TGTGCCAGCAGCCAAGCCAGCGGGACCTTCTCCTACAATGAGCAGTTCTTC

D gene: .
V gene: TRBV6-1
J gene: TRBJ1-5
clone size: .
CDR3 protein: CASSDGVGEAPQHF
CDR3 DNA: TGTGCCAGCAGTGACGGTGTGGGGGAGGCGCCCCAGCATTTT

D gene: TRBD1
V gene: TRBV18
J gene: TRBJ2-5
clone size: .
CDR3 protein: CASSPGTGAQETQYF
CDR3 DNA: TGTGCCAGCTCACCGGGGACAGGCGCACAAGAGACCCAGTACTTC

D gene: .
V gene: TRBV7-9
J gene: TRBJ2-3
clone size: .
CDR3 protein: CASSGEGSTDTQYF
CDR3 DNA: TGTGCCAGCTCAGGGGAGGGGAGCACAGATACGCAGTATTTT

D gene: .
V gene: TRBV18
J gene: TRBJ2-2
clone size: .
CDR3 protein: CASSPLPQATGELFF
CDR3 DNA: TGTGCCAGCTCACCACTCCCCCAAGCCACCGGGGAGCTGTTTTTT

D gene: .
V gene: TRBV28
J gene: TRBJ1-3
clone size: once
CDR3 protein: CASSLIPSGNTIYF
CDR3 DNA: TGTGCCAGCAGTTTAATCCCATCTGGAAACACCATATATTTT

D gene: .
V gene: TRBV5-6
J gene: TRBJ2-7
clone size: .
CDR3 protein: CASSLLTYEQYF
CDR3 DNA: TGTGCCAGCAGCTTGCTTACCTACGAGCAGTACTTC

D gene: .
V gene: TRBV10-3
J gene: TRBJ1-2
clone size: .
CDR3 protein: CAISESDSANYGYTF
CDR3 DNA: TGTGCCATCAGTGAGTCGGACAGTGCTAACTATGGCTACACCTTC

D gene: .
V gene: TRBV28
J gene: TRBJ2-7
clone size: .
CDR3 protein: CASSLDRISYEQYF
CDR3 DNA: TGTGCCAGCAGTTTAGACAGGATCTCCTACGAGCAGTACTTC

D gene: .
V gene: TRBV7-3
J gene: TRBJ2-1
clone size: once
CDR3 protein: CASSLRTGDSYNEQFF
CDR3 DNA: TGTGCCAGCAGCTTACGGACCGGGGACTCCTACAATGAGCAGTTCTTC

D gene: .
V gene: TRBV7-6
J gene: TRBJ2-5
clone size: .
CDR3 protein: CASSSPRGGQETQYF
CDR3 DNA: TGTGCCAGCAGCTCACCACGGGGAGGCCAAGAGACCCAGTACTTC

D gene: .
V gene: TRBV29-1
J gene: TRBJ2-7
clone size: .
CDR3 protein: CSAENPGDEQYF
CDR3 DNA: TGCAGCGCTGAAAATCCCGGGGACGAGCAGTACTTC

D gene: .
V gene: TRBV7-2
J gene: TRBJ2-5
clone size: few
CDR3 protein: CASSPTRRVGTQYF
CDR3 DNA: TGTGCCAGCAGCCCTACAAGGAGGGTGGGGACCCAGTACTTC

D gene: TRBD1
V gene: TRBV7-9
J gene: TRBJ2-7
clone size: once
CDR3 protein: CASSSGTVSYEQYF
CDR3 DNA: TGTGCCAGCAGCTCTGGGACAGTCTCCTACGAGCAGTACTTC

D gene: TRBD1
V gene: TRBV19
J gene: TRBJ2-2
clone size: .
CDR3 protein: CASNPGQGPGELFF
CDR3 DNA: TGTGCCAGTAATCCGGGACAGGGACCCGGGGAGCTGTTTTTT

D gene: .
V gene: TRBV2
J gene: TRBJ2-7
clone size: .
CDR3 protein: CASSDRPSYEQYF
CDR3 DNA: TGTGCCAGCAGTGACAGGCCTTCCTACGAGCAGTACTTC

D gene: .
V gene: TRBV2
J gene: TRBJ2-1
clone size: .
CDR3 protein: CASSESAVRSYNEQFF
CDR3 DNA: TGTGCCAGCAGTGAATCAGCGGTACGCTCCTACAATGAGCAGTTCTTC

D gene: .
V gene: TRBV6-5
J gene: TRBJ2-4
clone size: .
CDR3 protein: CATDYSKKADIQYF
CDR3 DNA: TGTGCCACCGACTACTCAAAGAAGGCGGACATTCAGTACTTC

D gene: TRBD2
V gene: TRBV30
J gene: TRBJ2-1
clone size: medium-sized
CDR3 protein: CAWKGTSEANEQFF
CDR3 DNA: TGTGCCTGGAAGGGGACTAGCGAAGCCAATGAGCAGTTCTTC

D gene: .
V gene: TRBV7-8
J gene: TRBJ2-5
clone size: .
CDR3 protein: CASSLGSMETQYF
CDR3 DNA: TGTGCCAGCAGCTTAGGTAGCATGGAGACCCAGTACTTC

D gene: .
V gene: TRBV11-3
J gene: TRBJ2-2
clone size: .
CDR3 protein: CASRERLNTGELFF
CDR3 DNA: TGTGCCAGCCGGGAGAGGCTAAACACCGGGGAGCTGTTTTTT

D gene: .
V gene: TRBV16
J gene: TRBJ1-3
clone size: .
CDR3 protein: CASSPSRDRNTIYF
CDR3 DNA: TGTGCCAGCAGCCCCTCCCGGGACAGAAACACCATATATTTT

D gene: TRBD2
V gene: TRBV11-2
J gene: TRBJ2-1
clone size: .
CDR3 protein: CASSLQRLAGASEQFF
CDR3 DNA: TGTGCCAGCAGCTTACAGAGGTTAGCGGGAGCGAGTGAGCAGTTCTTC